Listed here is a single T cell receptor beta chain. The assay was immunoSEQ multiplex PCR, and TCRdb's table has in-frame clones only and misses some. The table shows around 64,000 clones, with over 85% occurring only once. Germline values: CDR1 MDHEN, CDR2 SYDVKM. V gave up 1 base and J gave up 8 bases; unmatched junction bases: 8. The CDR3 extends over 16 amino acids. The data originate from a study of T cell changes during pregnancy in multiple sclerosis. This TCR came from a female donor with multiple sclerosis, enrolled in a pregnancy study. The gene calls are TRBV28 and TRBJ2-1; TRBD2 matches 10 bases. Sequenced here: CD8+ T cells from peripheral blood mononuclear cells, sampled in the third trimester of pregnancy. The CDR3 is CASSLLSASGGHEQFF. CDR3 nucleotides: TGTGCCAGCAGTTTATTATCGGCTAGCGGGGGCCATGAGCAGTTCTTC.